The next 15 T cell receptor beta chains were all read from a single sample in a study of T cells in Graves' hyperthyroidism and ophthalmopathy (dated by TCRdb to about 2019). Receptor amplification or capture employed multiplex PCR. The run used an Illumina HiSeq 2000. The TCR beta CDR3 regions were amplified from the RNA transcripts. The first round of RT-PCR for the TCR CDR3 was performed with the HTBI primer set and the Qiagen OneStep RT-PCR kit. Through fastp at Q25 and MiXCR, TCRdb rebuilt clones from the public reads, retaining in-frame beta chains. Entries that share a CDR3 protein sequence are merged under the most common genes and DNA. In all, the sample holds some 690,000 distinct CDR3 sequences, and around a sixth of those were seen once. Clones ranked in the top ten supply around 15% of the sample. Input material: blood. These receptors all come from a man aged 50 to 59 with Graves' hyperthyroidism.

The chain uses TRBV29-1 and TRBJ1-1; no definite D call. The length of the CDR3 is 14 residues. Trimming stripped 7 bases from V and 1 base from J, with 16 bases between. Germline CDR1 is SQVTM and CDR2 is ANQGSEA. CDR3 bases: TGCAGCGCCGTCCGGAGTTTTTCGAACACTGAAGCTTTCTTT. Translated: CSAVRSFSNTEAFF.

Many counts were recorded for this clonotype. The gene calls are TRBV28 and TRBJ2-3; 8 bases are a match to TRBD2. The germline CDR1 and CDR2 sequences are MDHEN and SYDVKM. V was pared by 2 bases and J by 7 bases, with 5 bases of the junction left unmatched. This CDR3 spans 14 amino acids. The CDR3 nucleotides read TGTGCCAGCAGTTTACTCCTAGCGGGTAATACGCAGTATTTT. Protein product: CASSLLLAGNTQYF.

This clonotype was detected only a few times. The gene calls are TRBV19 and TRBJ1-5; D remains ambiguous. CDR1 and CDR2 (germline): LNHDA, SQIVND (reference sequence). The CDR3 runs 12 residues. V gave up 4 bases and J gave up 4 bases, with 5 bases separating them. This chain's CDR3 is CASSKWNQPQHF. The CDR3 DNA reads as TGTGCCAGTAGTAAGTGGAATCAGCCCCAGCATTTT.

The chain recombines TRBV9 with TRBJ2-6; D ambiguous. V was clipped by 0 bases and J by 1 base, with 8 bases between them. CDR1 SGDLS and CDR2 YYNGEE come from the germline V gene. This CDR3 has 16 residues. CDR3 sequence: CASSVDGVSGANVLTF. DNA for the CDR3: TGTGCCAGCAGCGTAGATGGGGTGTCTGGGGCCAACGTCCTGACTTTC.

As to this clonotype: It may be a read error: a sequence one base away is much more abundant. The chain uses TRBV5-1 and TRBJ2-1; D call uncertain. Germline values: CDR1 SGHRS, CDR2 YFSETQ. This CDR3 has 17 residues. V lost 2 bases, J lost 9 bases, and 24 bases lay in between. In DNA, the CDR3 is TGCGCCAGCAGCTTCGTTCCCTTAGAAACCTCGTGGAGTGAGCAGTTCTTC. Protein sequence: CASSFVPLETSWSEQFF.

The V call is TRBV6-1, the J call TRBJ1-2; 11 nucleotides align to TRBD1. The ends lost 6 bases at V and 7 bases at J; junction bases unmatched: 13. The CDR3 consists of 16 residues. Germline V lookup: CDR1 MNHNS, CDR2 SASEGT. The CDR3 reads CASSFPFRTGGGGYTF. The CDR3 DNA reads as TGTGCCAGCAGCTTCCCTTTTCGGACAGGGGGCGGTGGCTACACCTTC.

In this sample, this clonotype turned up many times. The V gene is TRBV28, the J gene TRBJ1-2; TRBD1 agrees at 8 bases. J gave up 4 bases and V 4 bases, and 5 bases lay outside the gene matches. This CDR3 spans 14 amino acids. CDR1 MDHEN and CDR2 SYDVKM come from the germline V gene. The CDR3 spells CASSSIGTGYGYTF. CDR3 bases: TGTGCCAGCAGTTCCATCGGGACAGGCTATGGCTACACCTTC.

The chain has TRBV20-1 and TRBJ1-2, with no clear D. Between the trimmed V and J ends, which lost 4 bases and 4 bases, there was a span of 10 bases. CDR1 and CDR2 from the germline V gene are DFQATT and SNEGSKA (reference sequence). The CDR3 has 12 residues. CDR3 protein: CSANQVSYGYTF. The CDR3 bases are TGCAGTGCTAATCAGGTGTCCTATGGCTACACCTTC.

In its sample, this clonotype was seen many times. The gene calls are TRBV30 and TRBJ1-1; the D is unclear. The V end lost 1 base, the J end lost 7 bases, and 7 bases lay between the germline ends. Germline CDR1 reads GTSNPN; CDR2 reads SVGIG (reference sequence). The CDR3 sequence is 11 residues long. This CDR3 is CAWSAGFEAFF. In nucleotides, the CDR3 is TGTGCCTGGAGTGCGGGATTTGAAGCTTTCTTT.

This clonotype appeared a few times. The V gene is TRBV29-1, the J gene TRBJ1-4, with a possible D match to TRBD1 (5 bases). Germline V gives CDR1 SQVTM, CDR2 ANQGSEA. Deletions cut 6 bases from V and 7 bases from J, with 15 bases between. The CDR3 has 13 residues. The CDR3 DNA sequence: TGCAGCGTCGGGACCCAAGGAGGTGAAAAACTGTTTTTT. Its translation: CSVGTQGGEKLFF.

V is TRBV4-2 and J is TRBJ1-6; 10 bases are shared with TRBD1. V lost 4 bases and J lost 9; bases outside the gene matches: 6. This CDR3 contains 15 residues. Germline CDR1 reads LGHNA; CDR2 reads YNFKEQ. CDR3 coding DNA: TGTGCCAGCAGCCCAGGACAGGGGGAGAGTTCACCCCTCCACTTT. It is translated as CASSPGQGESSPLHF.

This clonotype was counted between two and nine times. This rearrangement joins TRBV7-3 to TRBJ1-1; D remains ambiguous. The V end lost 4 bases, the J end lost 0 bases, and 6 bases lay between the germline ends. This CDR3 is 13 amino acids long. From germline, CDR1 is SGHTA and CDR2 FQGTGA. The CDR3 sequence: CASSSVLNTEAFF. The CDR3 DNA follows: TGTGCCAGCAGCTCAGTACTGAACACTGAAGCTTTCTTT.

There are a few counts of this clonotype. V and J are TRBV20-1 and TRBJ2-7, with D perhaps TRBD2 (6 bases). The CDR3 length is 14 residues. The germline V gene has CDR1 DFQATT and CDR2 SNEGSKA (reference sequence). The V end lost 6 bases, the J end lost 5 bases, and 20 bases lay between the germline ends. The chain's CDR3 is CSADSGSSTDEQYF. CDR3 bases: TGCAGTGCCGATAGCGGAAGCTCTACGGACGAGCAGTACTTC.

The J gene is TRBJ2-7, the V gene TRBV7-2; D may correspond to TRBD1 or TRBD2 (5 bases each). Germline V CDR1 and CDR2: SGHTA, FQGNSA. V lost 3 bases and J lost 6, with 12 bases in between. The CDR3 loop spans 13 amino acids. The CDR3 sequence: CASSLPGPTEQYF. CDR3 in DNA: TGTGCCAGCAGCTTGCCGGGGCCAACCGAGCAGTACTTC.

The chain carries TRBV7-2 and TRBJ1-3; D uncertain. The CDR3 covers 12 residues. The germline V gene has CDR1 SGHTA and CDR2 FQGNSA. Trimming took off 5 bases at V and 4 bases at J, with 6 bases between the two ends. The CDR3 spells CASSAQGNTIYF. DNA of the CDR3: TGTGCCAGCAGCGCCCAGGGAAACACCATATATTTT. The whole variable domain, filled in from reference TRBV7-2 and TRBJ1-3, reads GAGVSQSPSNKVTEKGKDVELRCDPISGHTALYWYRQSLGQGLEFLIYFQGNSAPDKSGLPSDRFSAERTGGSVSTLTIQRTQQEDSAVYLCASSAQGNTIYFGEGSWLTVV.